This T cell receptor beta chain was identified in a study of early T cells in non-severe SARS-CoV-2 infection (dated by TCRdb to the early 2020s). General notes on the study: Bulk RNA from unsorted whole blood was used for TCR sequencing, so alpha and beta chains could not be paired.

The full study reports these points: Matching against VDJdb was skewed toward anti-spike CD8 responses, likely underestimated virus-specific expansions, and missed private and CD4 specificities.

The library was made by 5' RACE. Sequencing was performed on a NextSeq 500. Unique molecular identifiers were attached to individual cDNA molecules in the TCR library protocol so that sequencing error and PCR bias could be corrected. Both TCR alpha and beta chains were sequenced, and tight co-correlation was observed between alpha and beta sequence abundances in each sample. Regarding the original processing steps: V gene, J gene and CDR3 annotation of TCR sequences was performed with Decombinator V4. Expanded TCRs were defined as changing significantly between any two time points under a Poisson model with p below 0.0001. TCR abundances were normalised to the total number of TCRs sequenced per sample and were expressed as counts per million. VDJdb, accessed 1 November 2021, was searched for CMV, EBV and SARS-CoV-2 annotated TCRs, with TCRs annotated for multiple antigens excluded. TCRdb trimmed the raw reads at Q25, called clones with MiXCR and kept productive beta chains. Identical CDR3 protein sequences are pooled into one entry, listed with their most common genes and DNA. In this record, the V and J calls reflect TCRdb's handling and not the investigators' own analysis. Counted in this sample were over 35,000 distinct CDR3 sequences; under 7.5% of them appeared once. Clones ranked in the top ten supply roughly 20% of the sample.

This clonotype was counted many times. Its antigen remains undetermined. Qualities for individual bases were not recorded, and no much larger clone is one base off. This was a case-control study nested in a cohort of healthcare workers in London, UK, who had nasopharyngeal swab PCR tests and blood samples taken every week. Healthcare workers were recruited during the week of the UK lockdown, between 23 and 31 March 2020, and followed weekly for up to about 15 weeks. The TCR was taken from an adult who was a healthcare worker with PCR-confirmed SARS-CoV-2 infection or an uninfected control (not recorded which). Sequences were derived from whole blood, sampled at baseline.

Here is the DNA: TGCAGTGCACCCGTAGCGGGGGCCTACGAGCAGTACTTC. This gives the protein CSAPVAGAYEQYF. The chain joins TRBV20-1 to TRBJ2-7, with 9 bases aligning to TRBD2. The germline V gene (reference sequence) provides CDR1 DFQATT and CDR2 SNEGSKA. Measured from the cysteine to the phenylalanine, the CDR3 is 13 residues long. Only the CDR3 DNA is retained, 39 bases long and in frame from the first base. At the junction V is shortened by 6 bases and J by 2 bases; bases outside the gene matches: 5.